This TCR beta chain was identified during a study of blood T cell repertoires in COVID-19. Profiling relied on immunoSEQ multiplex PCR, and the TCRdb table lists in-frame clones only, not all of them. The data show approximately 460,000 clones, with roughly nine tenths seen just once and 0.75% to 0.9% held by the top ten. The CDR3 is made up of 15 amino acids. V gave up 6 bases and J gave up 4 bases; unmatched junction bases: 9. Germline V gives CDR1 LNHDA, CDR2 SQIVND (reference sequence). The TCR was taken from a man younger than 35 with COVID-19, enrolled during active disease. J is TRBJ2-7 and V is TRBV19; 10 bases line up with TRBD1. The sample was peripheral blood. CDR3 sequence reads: CASRRAGTGVYEQYF. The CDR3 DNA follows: TGTGCCAGTAGAAGAGCCGGGACAGGGGTGTACGAGCAGTACTTC.